A selection of T cell receptor beta chains follows, all from one sample in a study of T cell clonotyping in hematopoietic cell transplantation. Sequenced by immunoSEQ multiplex PCR; TCRdb stores in-frame clones only, minus some. This table holds fewer than 6,000 clones, about 26% found once. The sequencing here drew on peripheral blood mononuclear cells, taken 180 days after allogeneic stem cell transplant. These receptors originate from a male patient aged 40-55 years who had an allogeneic stem cell transplant from an unrelated donor, so the T cells may come from the graft donor. Some clones in this sample may be carry-over from other donors' samples. Both conserved end residues are part of each CDR3. A D gene is named only where the DNA matches it firmly. Size is omitted from some rows. Given values are once, few, many or a class for expanded clones.

D gene,J gene,V gene,clone size,CDR3 DNA,CDR3 protein
TRBD1,TRBJ1-5,TRBV30,few,TGTGCCTGGAGTGTGAGGACAGGGGCGCGGCAGCCCCAGCATTTT,CAWSVRTGARQPQHF
-,TRBJ1-3,TRBV30,-,TGTGCCTGGAGGTTAGCCGGAAACACCATATATTTT,CAWRLAGNTIYF
-,TRBJ1-1,TRBV4-2,once,TGTGCCAGCAGCCAAGATCCGGGTAGAGAAGCTTTCTTT,CASSQDPGREAFF
TRBD2,TRBJ2-1,TRBV6-5,few,TGTGCCAGCAGTTACTCGGGGGGGTCCTACAATGAGCAGTTCTTC,CASSYSGGSYNEQFF
-,TRBJ1-2,TRBV28,few,TGTGCCAGCAGCATCGACAGAGACTATGGCTACACCTTC,CASSIDRDYGYTF
TRBD1,TRBJ2-7,TRBV5-1,few,TGCGCCAGCAGCTTGGGGTCGGCAGGGGGCTACGAGCAGTACTTC,CASSLGSAGGYEQYF
-,TRBJ1-6,TRBV6-5,-,TGTGCCAGCAGTTACGTCGGTGGGGGCGGTAATTCACCCCTCCACTTT,CASSYVGGGGNSPLHF
TRBD1,TRBJ2-7,TRBV6-6,-,TGTGCCAGCAGTACTGGGGACAGGTACGAGCAGTACTTC,CASSTGDRYEQYF
-,TRBJ1-2,TRBV30,-,TGTGCCTGGAGTGAAGGAGTTGGCTACACCTTC,CAWSEGVGYTF
TRBD1,TRBJ1-5,TRBV7-2,few,TGTGCCAGCAGCTTATCTTTGGACAGGACTCAGCCCCAGCATTTT,CASSLSLDRTQPQHF